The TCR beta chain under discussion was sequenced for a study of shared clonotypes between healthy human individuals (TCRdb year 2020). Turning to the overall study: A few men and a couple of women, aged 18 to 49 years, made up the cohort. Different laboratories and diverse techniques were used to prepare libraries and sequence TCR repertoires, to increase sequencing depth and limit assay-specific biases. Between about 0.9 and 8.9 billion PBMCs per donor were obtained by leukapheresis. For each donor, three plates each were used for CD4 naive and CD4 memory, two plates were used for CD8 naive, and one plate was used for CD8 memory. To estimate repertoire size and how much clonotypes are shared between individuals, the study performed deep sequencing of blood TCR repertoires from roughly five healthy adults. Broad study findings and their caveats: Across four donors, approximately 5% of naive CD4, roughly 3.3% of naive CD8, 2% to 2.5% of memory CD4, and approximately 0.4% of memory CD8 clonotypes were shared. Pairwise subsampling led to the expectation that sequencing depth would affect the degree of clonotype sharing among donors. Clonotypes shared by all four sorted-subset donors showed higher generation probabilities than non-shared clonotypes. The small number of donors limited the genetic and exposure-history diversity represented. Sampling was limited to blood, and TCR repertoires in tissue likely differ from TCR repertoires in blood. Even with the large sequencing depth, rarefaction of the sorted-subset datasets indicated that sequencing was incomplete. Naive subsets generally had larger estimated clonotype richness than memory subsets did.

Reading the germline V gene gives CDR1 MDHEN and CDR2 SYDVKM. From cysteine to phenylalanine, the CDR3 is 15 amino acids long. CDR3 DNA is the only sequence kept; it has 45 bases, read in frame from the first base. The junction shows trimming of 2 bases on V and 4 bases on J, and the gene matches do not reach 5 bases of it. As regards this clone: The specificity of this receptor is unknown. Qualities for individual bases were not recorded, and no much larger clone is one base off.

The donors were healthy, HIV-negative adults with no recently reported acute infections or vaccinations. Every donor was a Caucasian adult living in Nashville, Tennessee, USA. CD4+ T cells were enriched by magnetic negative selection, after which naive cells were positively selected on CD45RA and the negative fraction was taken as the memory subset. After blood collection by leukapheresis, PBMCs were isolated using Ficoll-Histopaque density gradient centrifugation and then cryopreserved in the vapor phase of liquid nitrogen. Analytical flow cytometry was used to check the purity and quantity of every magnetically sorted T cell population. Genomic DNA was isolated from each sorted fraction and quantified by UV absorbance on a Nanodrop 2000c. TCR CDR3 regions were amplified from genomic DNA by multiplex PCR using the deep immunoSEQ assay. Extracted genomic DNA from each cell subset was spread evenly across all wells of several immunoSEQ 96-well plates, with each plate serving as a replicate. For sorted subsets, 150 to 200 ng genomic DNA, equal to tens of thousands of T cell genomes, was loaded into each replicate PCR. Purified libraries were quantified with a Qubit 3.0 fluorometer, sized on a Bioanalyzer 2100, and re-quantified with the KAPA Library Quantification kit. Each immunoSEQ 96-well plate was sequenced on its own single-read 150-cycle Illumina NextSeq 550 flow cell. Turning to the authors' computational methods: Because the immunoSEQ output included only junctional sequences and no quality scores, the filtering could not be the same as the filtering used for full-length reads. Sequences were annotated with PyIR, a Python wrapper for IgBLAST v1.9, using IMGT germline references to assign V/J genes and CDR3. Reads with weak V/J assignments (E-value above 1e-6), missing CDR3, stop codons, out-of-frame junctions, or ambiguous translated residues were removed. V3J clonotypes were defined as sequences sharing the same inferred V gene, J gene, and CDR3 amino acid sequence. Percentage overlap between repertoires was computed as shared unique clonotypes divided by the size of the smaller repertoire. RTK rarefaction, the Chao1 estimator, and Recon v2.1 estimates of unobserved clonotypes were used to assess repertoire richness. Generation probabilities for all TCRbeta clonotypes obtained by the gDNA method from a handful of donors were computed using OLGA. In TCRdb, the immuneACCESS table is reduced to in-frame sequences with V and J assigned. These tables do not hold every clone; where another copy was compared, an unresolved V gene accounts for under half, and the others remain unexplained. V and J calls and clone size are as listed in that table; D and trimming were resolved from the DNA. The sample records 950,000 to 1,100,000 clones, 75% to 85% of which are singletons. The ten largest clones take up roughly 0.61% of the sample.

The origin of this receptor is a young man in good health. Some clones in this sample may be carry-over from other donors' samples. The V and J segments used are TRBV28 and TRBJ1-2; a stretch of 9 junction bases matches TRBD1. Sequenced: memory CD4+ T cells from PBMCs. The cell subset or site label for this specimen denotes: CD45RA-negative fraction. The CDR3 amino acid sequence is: CASSLPPGQGYGYTF. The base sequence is TGTGCCAGCAGTTTACCTCCGGGACAGGGCTATGGCTACACCTTC.